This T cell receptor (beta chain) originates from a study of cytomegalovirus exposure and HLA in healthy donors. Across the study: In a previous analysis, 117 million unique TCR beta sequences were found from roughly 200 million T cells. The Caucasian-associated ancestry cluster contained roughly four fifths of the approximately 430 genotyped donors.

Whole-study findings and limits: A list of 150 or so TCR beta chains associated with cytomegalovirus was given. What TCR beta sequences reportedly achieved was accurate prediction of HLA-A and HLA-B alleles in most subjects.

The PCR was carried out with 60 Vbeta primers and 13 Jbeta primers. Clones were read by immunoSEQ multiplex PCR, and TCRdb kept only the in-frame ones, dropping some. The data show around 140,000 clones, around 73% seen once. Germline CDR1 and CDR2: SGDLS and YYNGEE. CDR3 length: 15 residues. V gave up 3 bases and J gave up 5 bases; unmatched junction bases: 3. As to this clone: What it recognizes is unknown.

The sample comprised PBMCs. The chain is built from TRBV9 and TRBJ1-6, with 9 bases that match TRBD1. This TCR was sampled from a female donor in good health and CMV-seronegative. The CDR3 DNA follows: TGTGCCAGCAGCGCCGGGACAGGGAATAATTCACCCCTCCACTTT. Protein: CASSAGTGNNSPLHF.